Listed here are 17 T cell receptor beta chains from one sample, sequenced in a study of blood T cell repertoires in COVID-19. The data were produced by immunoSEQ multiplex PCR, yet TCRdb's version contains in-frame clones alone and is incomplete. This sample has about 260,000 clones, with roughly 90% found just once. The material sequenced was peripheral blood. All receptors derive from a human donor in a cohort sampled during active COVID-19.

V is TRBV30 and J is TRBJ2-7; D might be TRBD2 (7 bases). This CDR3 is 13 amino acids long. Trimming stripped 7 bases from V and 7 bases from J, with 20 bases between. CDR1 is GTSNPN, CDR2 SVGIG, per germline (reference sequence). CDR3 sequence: CAFNFAGAGEQYF. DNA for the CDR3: TGTGCCTTCAACTTCGCGGGGGCGGGGGAGCAGTACTTC.

The CDR3 sequence: CATSRDSNYQETQYF. The DNA of the CDR3 is TGTGCCACCAGCAGAGATTCTAACTACCAAGAGACCCAGTACTTC. The chain uses TRBV15 and TRBJ2-5; no reliable D call. This CDR3 is 15 amino acids long. CDR1 LNHNV and CDR2 YYDKDF come from the germline V gene (reference sequence). Deletions cut 0 bases from V and 0 bases from J, with 8 bases between.

In DNA form, the CDR3 reads TGCGCCAGCAGCCAAGATCCGGAGGGGGCAGAGACCTACACCTTC. It translates to CASSQDPEGAETYTF. V usage is TRBV4-3 and J usage is TRBJ1-2, with 7 nucleotides matching TRBD1. CDR3 length equals 15 residues. The junction had 11 bases not matched to a gene; V was cut back by 0 bases and J by 10 bases. Germline CDR1 is LGHNA and CDR2 is YSLEER.

The DNA for the CDR3 is TGTGCCAGCAGCGGAGGACCGCAAAACACTGAAGCTTTCTTT. This encodes CASSGGPQNTEAFF. V gene TRBV7-6 combines with J gene TRBJ1-1; D gene uncertain. The germline V and J ends were trimmed by 5 bases and 2 bases, with 12 bases remaining between them. The CDR3 length is 14 residues. CDR1 and CDR2 from the germline V gene are SGHVS and FNYEAQ.

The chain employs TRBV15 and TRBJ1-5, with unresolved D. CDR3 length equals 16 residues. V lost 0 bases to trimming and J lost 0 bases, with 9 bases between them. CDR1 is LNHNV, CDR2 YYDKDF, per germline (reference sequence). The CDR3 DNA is TGTGCCACCAGCAGAGATCGGGTTTATAGCAATCAGCCCCAGCATTTT. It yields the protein CATSRDRVYSNQPQHF.

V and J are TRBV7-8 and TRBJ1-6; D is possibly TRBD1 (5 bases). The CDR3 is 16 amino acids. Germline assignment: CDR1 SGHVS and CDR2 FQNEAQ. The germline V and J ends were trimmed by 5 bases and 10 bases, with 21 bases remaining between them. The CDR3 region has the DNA TGTGCCAGCAGCCCGTACCACCGGGAGGCAGGGTCACCCCTCCACTTT. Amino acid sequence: CASSPYHREAGSPLHF. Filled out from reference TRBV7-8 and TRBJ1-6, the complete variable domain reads GAGVSQSPRYKVAKRGQDVALRCDPISGHVSLFWYQQALGQGPEFLTYFQNEAQLDKSGLPSDRFFAERPEGSVSTLKIQRTQQEDSAVYLCASSPYHREAGSPLHFGNGTRLTVT.

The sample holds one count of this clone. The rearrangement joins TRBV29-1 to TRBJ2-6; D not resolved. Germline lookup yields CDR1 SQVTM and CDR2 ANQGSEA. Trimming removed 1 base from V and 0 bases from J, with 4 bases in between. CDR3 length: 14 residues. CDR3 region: CSVEGGSGANVLTF. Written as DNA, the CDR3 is TGCAGCGTTGAAGGCGGCTCTGGGGCCAACGTCCTGACTTTC.

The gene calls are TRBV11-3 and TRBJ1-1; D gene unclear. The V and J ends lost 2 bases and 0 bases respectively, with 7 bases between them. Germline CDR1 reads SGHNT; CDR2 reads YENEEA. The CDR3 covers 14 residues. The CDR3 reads CASSLPRMNTEAFF. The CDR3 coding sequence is TGTGCCAGCAGCTTACCTAGGATGAACACTGAAGCTTTCTTT.

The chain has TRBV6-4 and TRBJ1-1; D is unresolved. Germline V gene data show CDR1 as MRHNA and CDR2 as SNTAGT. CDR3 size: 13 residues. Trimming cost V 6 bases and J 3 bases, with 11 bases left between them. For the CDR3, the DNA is TGTGCCAGCAGGCGGGGATCGGACACTGAAGCTTTCTTT. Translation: CASRRGSDTEAFF.

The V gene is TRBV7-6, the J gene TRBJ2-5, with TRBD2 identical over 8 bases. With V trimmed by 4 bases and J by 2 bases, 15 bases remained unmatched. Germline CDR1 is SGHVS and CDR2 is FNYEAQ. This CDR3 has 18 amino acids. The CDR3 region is CASSSHGGGPTIQETQYF. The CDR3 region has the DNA TGTGCCAGCAGCTCCCATGGCGGGGGGCCTACTATACAAGAGACCCAGTACTTC.

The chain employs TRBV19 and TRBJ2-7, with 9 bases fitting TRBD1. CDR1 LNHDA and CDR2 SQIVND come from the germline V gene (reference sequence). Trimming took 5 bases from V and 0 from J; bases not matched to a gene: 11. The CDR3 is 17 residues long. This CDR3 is CASSLFHGQGNSYEQYF. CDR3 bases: TGTGCCAGTAGTTTATTCCATGGACAGGGGAACTCCTACGAGCAGTACTTC.

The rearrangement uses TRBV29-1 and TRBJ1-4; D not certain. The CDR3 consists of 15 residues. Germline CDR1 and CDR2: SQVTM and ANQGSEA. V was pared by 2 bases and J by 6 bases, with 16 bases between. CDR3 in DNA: TGCAGCGTTGAAAGACGAGGTGAGGCGGATGAAAAACTGTTTTTT. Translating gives CSVERRGEADEKLFF.

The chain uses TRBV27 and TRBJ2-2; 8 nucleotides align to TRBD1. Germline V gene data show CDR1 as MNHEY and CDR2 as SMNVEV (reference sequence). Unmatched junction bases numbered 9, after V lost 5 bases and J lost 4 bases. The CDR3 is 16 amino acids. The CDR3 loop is CASSPGQGLSTGELFF. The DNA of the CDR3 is TGTGCCAGCAGTCCTGGACAGGGACTCTCCACCGGGGAGCTGTTTTTT.

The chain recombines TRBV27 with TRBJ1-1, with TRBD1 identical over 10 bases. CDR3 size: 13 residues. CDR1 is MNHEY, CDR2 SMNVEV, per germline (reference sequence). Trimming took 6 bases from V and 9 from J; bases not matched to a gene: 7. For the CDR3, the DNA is TGTGCCAGCAGCCCGACAGGGGGCTATAAAGCTTTCTTT. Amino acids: CASSPTGGYKAFF.

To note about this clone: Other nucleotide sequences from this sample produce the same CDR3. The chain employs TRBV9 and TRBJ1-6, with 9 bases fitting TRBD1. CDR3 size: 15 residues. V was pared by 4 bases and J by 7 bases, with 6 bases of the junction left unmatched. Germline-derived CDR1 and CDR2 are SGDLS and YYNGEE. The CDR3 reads CASSPRTGANSPLHF. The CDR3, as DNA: TGTGCCAGCAGCCCGAGGACAGGGGCGAATTCACCCCTCCACTTT.

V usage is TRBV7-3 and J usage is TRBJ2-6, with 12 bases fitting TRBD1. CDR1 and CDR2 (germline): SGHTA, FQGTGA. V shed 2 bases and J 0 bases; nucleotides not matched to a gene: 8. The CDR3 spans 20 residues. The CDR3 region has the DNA TGTGCCAGCAGCTTATCCTACGGGACAGGGGGCTTCTCTGGGGCCAACGTCCTGACTTTC. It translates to CASSLSYGTGGFSGANVLTF.

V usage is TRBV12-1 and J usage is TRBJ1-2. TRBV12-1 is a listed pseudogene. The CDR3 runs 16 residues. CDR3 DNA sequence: TGTGCCAGCAGCTCCCCCGTTGGATGGCAGGCGGGTGGCTACACCTTC. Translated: CASSSPVGWQAGGYTF.